The 31 T cell receptor beta chains in this list originate from one sample, sequenced in a study of shared clonotypes between healthy human individuals. Clones were read by immunoSEQ multiplex PCR, and TCRdb kept only the in-frame ones, dropping some. Among 1.5 million to 2.5 million clones, about 95% were seen once, and the ten largest hold 1.2%. CD8 cells regarded as naive lacked CD45RO, were positively chosen for CCR7, and omitted terminally differentiated effector memory CD45RA+ cells. The sample taken for sequencing was naive CD8+ T cells sorted from blood. These receptors all come from a man in his late teens or twenties in good health.

As DNA, the CDR3 is TGCGCCAGCAGTGAGGATCTCCCCCCCCCGACAGGGATTGGAAACACCATATATTTT. This gives the protein CASSEDLPPPTGIGNTIYF. The genes are TRBV10-2 and TRBJ1-3, with 7 nucleotides matching TRBD1. CDR3 length equals 19 residues. Germline V gene data show CDR1 as WSHSY and CDR2 as SAAADI. V was clipped by 2 bases and J by 3 bases; unmatched bases: 16.

V gene TRBV7-2 combines with J gene TRBJ1-2; possibly TRBD1 for D (5 bases). The CDR3 sequence is 14 residues long. Germline V gene lookup returns CDR1 SGHTA and CDR2 FQGNSA. V was trimmed by 4 bases and J by 3 bases, leaving 12 bases between them. The CDR3 DNA is TGTGCCAGCAGCTCAGATCCGGGGCACTATGGCTACACCTTC. This codes for CASSSDPGHYGYTF.

The chain is built from TRBV10-3 and TRBJ2-5; D perhaps matches TRBD1 (5 bases). CDR1 ENHRY and CDR2 SYGVKD come from the germline V gene. V was trimmed by 0 bases and J by 4 bases, leaving 15 bases between them. The CDR3 is 16 amino acids. CDR3 in amino acids: CAISESAGAGTETQYF. The CDR3 coding sequence is TGTGCCATCAGTGAGTCGGCTGGGGCAGGTACAGAGACCCAGTACTTC.

This clone has just a few counts. Other nucleotide sequences in the sample specify the same CDR3. The chain links TRBV11-2 to TRBJ2-1; D gene unclear. The CDR3 runs to 11 residues. V lost 1 base to trimming and J lost 9 bases, with 4 bases between them. Germline assignment: CDR1 SGHAT and CDR2 FQNNGV. CDR3 DNA sequence: TGTGCCAGCAGCTTAGCCGGTGAGCAGTTCTTC. Protein: CASSLAGEQFF. Full variable domain (rest looked up from reference TRBV11-2 and TRBJ2-1): EAGVAQSPRYKIIEKRQSVAFWCNPISGHATLYWYQQILGQGPKLLIQFQNNGVVDDSQLPKDRFSAERLKGVDSTLKIQPAKLEDSAVYLCASSLAGEQFFGPGTRLTVL.

This clone was observed a handful of times. Other nucleotide sequences from this sample produce the same CDR3. The V call is TRBV4-1, the J call TRBJ2-7, with unresolved D. The CDR3 is made up of 13 amino acids. Germline CDR1 is MGHRA and CDR2 is YSYEKL. V was trimmed by 3 bases and J by 0 bases, leaving 6 bases between them. The CDR3 protein is CASSQTNSYEQYF. The CDR3 nucleotides read TGCGCCAGCAGCCAGACCAACTCCTACGAGCAGTACTTC.

CDR3 sequence reads: CATSGTGGKDEQFF. Written as DNA, the CDR3 is TGTGCCACCAGCGGGACAGGGGGCAAGGATGAGCAGTTCTTC. This chain links TRBV15 with TRBJ2-1, with TRBD1 matching 12 bases. CDR3 length: 14 amino acids. From germline, CDR1 is LNHNV and CDR2 YYDKDF (reference sequence). Losses at the gene ends were 5 bases for V and 8 bases for J; bases not matched to a gene: 4.

The chain uses TRBV11-2 and TRBJ2-1; D remains ambiguous. V dropped 0 bases and J dropped 0 bases, with 9 bases sitting between them. The CDR3 extends over 16 amino acids. The germline V gene encodes CDR1 SGHAT and CDR2 FQNNGV. The CDR3 protein is CASSLEARSSYNEQFF. For the CDR3, the DNA is TGTGCCAGCAGCTTAGAGGCGAGGAGCTCCTACAATGAGCAGTTCTTC.

The genes are TRBV5-8 and TRBJ1-1, with D unclear. The CDR3 sequence is 13 residues long. V lost 2 bases and J lost 0, with 5 bases in between. Per germline, CDR1 SGHTS and CDR2 YDEGEE. Here the CDR3 DNA reads TGTGCCAGCAGCTTAAATTTGAACACTGAAGCTTTCTTT. It yields the protein CASSLNLNTEAFF.

V is TRBV5-1 and J is TRBJ2-3; the match to TRBD2 covers 7 bases. The CDR3 sequence is 16 residues long. Germline assignment: CDR1 SGHRS and CDR2 YFSETQ. V shed 0 bases and J 5 bases; nucleotides not matched to a gene: 9. The CDR3 here is CASSLAWGRAIDTQYF. CDR3 sequence (DNA): TGCGCCAGCAGCTTGGCTTGGGGGAGGGCCATAGATACGCAGTATTTT. Based on the CDR3 plus reference TRBV5-1 and TRBJ2-3, the full variable domain is KAGVTQTPRYLIKTRGQQVTLSCSPISGHRSVSWYQQTPGQGLQFLFEYFSETQRNKGNFPGRFSGRQFSNSRSEMNVSTLELGDSALYLCASSLAWGRAIDTQYFGPGTRLTVL.

The chain recombines TRBV6-5 with TRBJ2-2, with D perhaps TRBD2 (5 bases). Trimming removed 6 bases at V and 13 bases at J, with 15 bases between. Germline values: CDR1 MNHEY, CDR2 SVGAGI. The CDR3 contains 12 residues. DNA of the CDR3: TGTGCCAGCAGGGGCAACTACGGAGGGCTGTTTTTT. It specifies CASRGNYGGLFF.

This clone was observed a single time. The chain carries TRBV27 and TRBJ2-7, with 10 bases identical to TRBD2. The germline CDR1 and CDR2 sequences are MNHEY and SMNVEV (reference sequence). CDR3 length: 15 residues. Trimming removed 3 bases from V and 5 bases from J; junction bases left unmatched: 7. The DNA of the CDR3 is TGTGCCAGCAGTTTGTCCCTAGCGGGAGATCACGAGCAGTACTTC. Translation gives CASSLSLAGDHEQYF.

This chain links TRBV9 with TRBJ2-7, with D perhaps matching TRBD1 or TRBD2 (5 bases each). The CDR3 is made up of 13 amino acids. Trimming left V 4 bases short and J 3 bases short, with 11 bases between. The germline V gene has CDR1 SGDLS and CDR2 YYNGEE. This CDR3 is CASSTPGSYEQYF. In DNA form, the CDR3 reads TGTGCCAGCAGCACACCAGGGAGCTACGAGCAGTACTTC. Full variable domain (outside the CDR3, taken from reference TRBV9 and TRBJ2-7): DSGVTQTPKHLITATGQRVTLRCSPRSGDLSVYWYQQSLDQGLQFLIQYYNGEERAKGNILERFSAQQFPDLHSELNLSSLELGDSALYFCASSTPGSYEQYFGPGTRLTVT.

V usage is TRBV21-1 and J usage is TRBJ2-5; the table's D call, TRBD1, has no DNA check behind it. TRBV21-1 is designated a pseudogene. The CDR3 runs 15 residues. CDR3 in DNA: TGTGCCAGCAAAGAACAGGGGGCCTTCGATGAGACCCAGTACTTC. Amino acid sequence: CASKEQGAFDETQYF.

The chain is built from TRBV5-4 and TRBJ2-1; 7 nucleotides agree with TRBD2. Germline V lookup: CDR1 SGHNT, CDR2 YYREEE (reference sequence). The V gene end was trimmed by 4 bases and the J gene end by 6 bases; junction bases not matched to a gene: 10. The CDR3 length is 15 residues. CDR3 in DNA: TGTGCCAGCAGCCCGGGGGGTTCGTTAAGCAATGAGCAGTTCTTC. This translates into CASSPGGSLSNEQFF.

The rearrangement links TRBV30 to TRBJ2-7; possible D gene TRBD2, 5 bases. Germline lookup yields CDR1 GTSNPN and CDR2 SVGIG (reference sequence). The CDR3 contains 14 residues. V was cut by 2 bases and J by 3 bases, with 14 bases left in between. The CDR3, as DNA: TGTGCCTGGAGTAGTGGACGGACTGACTACGAGCAGTACTTC. It translates to CAWSSGRTDYEQYF.

J is TRBJ1-1 and V is TRBV29-1; D uncertain. Germline-derived CDR1 and CDR2 are SQVTM and ANQGSEA. The CDR3 totals 11 residues. Trimming took 0 bases from V and 8 from J, leaving 7 bases between them. As DNA, the CDR3 is TGCAGCGTTGAAGACGGCAGAGAAGCTTTCTTT. As protein: CSVEDGREAFF.

The V gene is TRBV29-1, the J gene TRBJ2-7, with D perhaps matching TRBD2 (6 bases). The ends were cut back, 3 bases at V and 2 bases at J, with 17 bases in the middle. Germline V gives CDR1 SQVTM, CDR2 ANQGSEA. The CDR3 totals 15 residues. The CDR3 loop reads CSVDEGAGGPYEQYF. In DNA form, the CDR3 reads TGCAGCGTTGACGAAGGGGCAGGAGGGCCCTACGAGCAGTACTTC.

V usage is TRBV7-2 and J usage is TRBJ2-7; tentative D call: TRBD1 (6 bases). The CDR3 consists of 16 residues. V was cut by 5 bases and J by 2 bases, with 19 bases left in between. Looked up from germline, CDR1 is SGHTA and CDR2 is FQGNSA. The CDR3: CASSSRDTQRPYEQYF. CDR3 DNA: TGTGCCAGCAGCAGCCGGGACACCCAGCGGCCCTACGAGCAGTACTTC.

The J gene is TRBJ2-2, the V gene TRBV27; D is unclear. Looked up from germline, CDR1 is MNHEY and CDR2 is SMNVEV (reference sequence). The ends were cut back, 0 bases at V and 3 bases at J, with 14 bases in the middle. This CDR3 has 17 residues. This CDR3 reads CASSLSVREDYTGELFF. The CDR3 DNA reads as TGTGCCAGCAGTTTATCGGTTCGAGAAGATTACACCGGGGAGCTGTTTTTT.

The V call is TRBV19, the J call TRBJ1-2; no reliable D call. The CDR3 covers 17 residues. The V gene's germline CDR1 is LNHDA and CDR2 SQIVND (reference sequence). Trimming removed 6 bases from V and 4 bases from J, with 24 bases in between. CDR3 bases: TGTGCCAGTAGCCGAGATTTAGAGATCCGACACCTCTATGGCTACACCTTC. Its translation is CASSRDLEIRHLYGYTF.

About this clone itself: Because the CDR3 is missing its conserved closing phenylalanine or tryptophan, this is likely a read error. V usage is TRBV27 and J usage is TRBJ1-2; the match to TRBD1 covers 8 bases. The CDR3 is 13 residues long. The ends lost 2 bases at V and 9 bases at J; junction bases unmatched: 5. CDR1 and CDR2 from the germline V gene are MNHEY and SMNVEV (reference sequence). CDR3: CASSLGQGASYTL. CDR3 bases: TGTGCCAGCAGTTTAGGGCAGGGGGCTAGCTACACCCTC.

Remarks on this clone: The sample carries other DNA sequences with the same CDR3. The chain has TRBV7-8 and TRBJ2-7; D gene uncertain. The CDR3 has 13 residues. In germline, CDR1 is SGHVS, CDR2 FQNEAQ. V lost 3 bases to trimming and J lost 2 bases, with 8 bases between them. The CDR3 sequence: CASSLDLAYEQYF. The DNA for the CDR3 is TGTGCCAGCAGCTTGGATCTGGCCTACGAGCAGTACTTC.

This clone has only one observation. The chain employs TRBV4-2 and TRBJ1-3; D gene ambiguous. The CDR3 extends over 17 amino acids. Germline V CDR1 and CDR2: LGHNA, YNFKEQ. Trimming shortened V by 0 bases and J by 0 bases, and 12 bases separated the two germline ends. The CDR3 is CASSQEGTVNSGNTIYF. CDR3 nucleotides: TGTGCCAGCAGCCAAGAGGGAACGGTAAACTCTGGAAACACCATATATTTT.

V and J are TRBV11-1 and TRBJ2-7; 8 bases agree with TRBD2. CDR3 length: 18 amino acids. Germline V gene lookup returns CDR1 SGHAT and CDR2 FQDESV (reference sequence). With 0 bases clipped from V and 5 bases from J, the junction kept 15 bases outside the gene matches. The CDR3 coding sequence is TGTGCCAGCAGCTTAGCTCTCCTGCCGGGACTAGACCGTAACGAGCAGTACTTC. Its translation: CASSLALLPGLDRNEQYF.

There are a few counts of this clone. This chain connects TRBV30 to TRBJ2-2; unclear D gene. Germline V lookup: CDR1 GTSNPN, CDR2 SVGIG (reference sequence). The CDR3 consists of 14 residues. The germline V and J ends were trimmed by 4 bases and 1 base, with 10 bases remaining between them. CDR3 protein: CAWNRPLNTGELFF. CDR3 nucleotides: TGTGCCTGGAATCGACCGCTGAACACCGGGGAGCTGTTTTTT.

The chain recombines TRBV6-5 with TRBJ2-4, with D uncertain. V was clipped by 0 bases and J by 4 bases, with 10 bases between them. Per germline, CDR1 MNHEY and CDR2 SVGAGI. This CDR3 has 15 amino acids. The CDR3 sequence is CASSYSLEGKNIQYF. CDR3 nucleotides: TGTGCCAGCAGTTACTCGTTAGAAGGGAAAAACATTCAGTACTTC.

V gene TRBV7-6 combines with J gene TRBJ2-7, with 7 bases aligning to TRBD2. This CDR3 contains 15 residues. Per germline, CDR1 SGHVS and CDR2 FNYEAQ. V was pared by 5 bases and J by 6 bases, with 13 bases of the junction left unmatched. Here the CDR3 DNA reads TGTGCCAGCAGCCCAGTTGGAGCGGGAAACGGCGAGCAGTACTTC. Protein: CASSPVGAGNGEQYF.

The chain links TRBV7-9 to TRBJ2-4; tentatively, D is TRBD2 (5 bases). With 4 bases removed from V and 0 bases from J, the gap between germline ends came to 7 bases. CDR1 is SEHNR and CDR2 is FQNEAQ in the germline V gene (reference sequence). The CDR3 runs to 14 residues. This CDR3 reads CASSSGSAKNIQYF. The CDR3 DNA reads TGTGCCAGCAGCTCGGGGTCAGCCAAAAACATTCAGTACTTC.

This chain uses TRBV7-9 with TRBJ1-1, with TRBD1 as a possible D gene (6 bases). The V gene lost 3 bases and the J gene lost 3 bases, with 11 bases spanning the gap. The CDR3 length is 14 residues. Germline V CDR1 and CDR2: SEHNR, FQNEAQ (reference sequence). CDR3 sequence: CASSLGGAYTEAFF. CDR3 sequence (DNA): TGTGCCAGCAGCTTGGGGGGCGCATACACTGAAGCTTTCTTT.

This rearrangement joins TRBV19 to TRBJ2-6; D ambiguous. The CDR3 totals 13 residues. V lost 7 bases to trimming and J lost 3 bases, with 7 bases between them. Germline assignment: CDR1 LNHDA and CDR2 SQIVND (reference sequence). The CDR3 region has the DNA TGTGCCAGTACACCGGGTGGGGCCAACGTCCTGACTTTC. Encoded protein: CASTPGGANVLTF.

This chain connects TRBV4-3 to TRBJ1-1, with TRBD1 identical over 8 bases. The ends lost 0 bases at V and 1 base at J; junction bases unmatched: 4. Per germline, CDR1 LGHNA and CDR2 YSLEER. The CDR3 runs 16 residues. DNA of the CDR3: TGCGCCAGCAGCCAAGATGGGGGACAGGAGAACACTGAAGCTTTCTTT. Amino acid sequence: CASSQDGGQENTEAFF.